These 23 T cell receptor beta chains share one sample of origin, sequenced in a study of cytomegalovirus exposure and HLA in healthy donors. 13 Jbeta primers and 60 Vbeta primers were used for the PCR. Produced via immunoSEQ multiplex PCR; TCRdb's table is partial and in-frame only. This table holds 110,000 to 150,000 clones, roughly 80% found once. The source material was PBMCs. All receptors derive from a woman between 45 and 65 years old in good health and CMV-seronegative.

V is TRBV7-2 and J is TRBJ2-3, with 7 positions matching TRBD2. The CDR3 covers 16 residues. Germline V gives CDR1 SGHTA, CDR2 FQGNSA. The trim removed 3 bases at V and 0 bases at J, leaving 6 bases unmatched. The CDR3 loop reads CASSFIAGLSTDTQYF. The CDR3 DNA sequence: TGTGCCAGCAGCTTCATAGCGGGCCTGAGCACAGATACGCAGTATTTT.

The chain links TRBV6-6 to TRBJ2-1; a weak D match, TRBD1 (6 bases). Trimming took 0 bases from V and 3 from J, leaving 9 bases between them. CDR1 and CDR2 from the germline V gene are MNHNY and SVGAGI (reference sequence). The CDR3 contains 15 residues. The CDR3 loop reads CASSYSPGDYNEQFF. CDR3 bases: TGTGCCAGCAGTTACTCCCCAGGGGACTACAATGAGCAGTTCTTC.

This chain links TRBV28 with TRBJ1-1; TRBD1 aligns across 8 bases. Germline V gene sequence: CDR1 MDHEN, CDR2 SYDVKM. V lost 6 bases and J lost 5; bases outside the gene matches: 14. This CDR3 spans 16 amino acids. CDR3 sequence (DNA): TGTGCCAGCAGCCCTCCCGACAGGGGCGTGGGTACTGAAGCTTTCTTT. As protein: CASSPPDRGVGTEAFF. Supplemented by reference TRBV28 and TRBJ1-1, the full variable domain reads DVKVTQSSRYLVKRTGEKVFLECVQDMDHENMFWYRQDPGLGLRLIYFSYDVKMKEKGDIPEGYSVSREKKERFSLILESASTNQTSMYLCASSPPDRGVGTEAFFGQGTRLTVV.

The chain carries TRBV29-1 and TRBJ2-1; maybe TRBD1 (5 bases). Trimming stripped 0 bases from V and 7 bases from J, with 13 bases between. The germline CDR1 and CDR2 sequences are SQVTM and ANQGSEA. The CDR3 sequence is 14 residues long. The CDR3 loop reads CSVEERAGSNEQFF. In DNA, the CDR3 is TGCAGCGTTGAAGAAAGGGCAGGGTCGAATGAGCAGTTCTTC.

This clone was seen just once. For the CDR3, the DNA is TGCGCCAGCAGGCTAGCGTATAACACCGGGGAGCTGTTTTTT. Residues: CASRLAYNTGELFF. J is TRBJ2-2 and V is TRBV5-1, with D maybe TRBD2 (6 bases). CDR1 is SGHRS, CDR2 YFSETQ, per germline. The V end lost 5 bases, the J end lost 2 bases, and 10 bases lay between the germline ends. This CDR3 region has 14 residues.

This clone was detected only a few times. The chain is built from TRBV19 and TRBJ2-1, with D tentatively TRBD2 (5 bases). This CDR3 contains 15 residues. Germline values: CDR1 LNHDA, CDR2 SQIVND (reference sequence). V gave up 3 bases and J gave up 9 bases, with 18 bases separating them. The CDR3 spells CASSMVGGLGGEQFF. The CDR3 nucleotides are TGTGCCAGTAGTATGGTCGGAGGTCTAGGTGGTGAGCAGTTCTTC.

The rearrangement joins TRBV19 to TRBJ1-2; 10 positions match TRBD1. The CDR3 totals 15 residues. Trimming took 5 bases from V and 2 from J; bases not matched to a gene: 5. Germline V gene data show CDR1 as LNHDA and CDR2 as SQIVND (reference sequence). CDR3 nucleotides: TGTGCCAGTAGTCCCCTGGGACAGGGGAACTATGGCTACACCTTC. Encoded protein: CASSPLGQGNYGYTF. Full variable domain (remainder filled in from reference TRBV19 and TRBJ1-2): DGGITQSPKYLFRKEGQNVTLSCEQNLNHDAMYWYRQDPGQGLRLIYYSQIVNDFQKGDIAEGYSVSREKKESFPLTVTSAQKNPTAFYLCASSPLGQGNYGYTFGSGTRLTVV.

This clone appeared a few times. The CDR3 nucleotides are TGTGCCTGGGAGACTAGCGGGGGGGCCAATGAGCAGTTCTTC. Translated, it gives CAWETSGGANEQFF. The rearrangement links TRBV30 to TRBJ2-1; 14 bases are shared with TRBD2. CDR3 length: 14 residues. V lost 5 bases and J lost 6; bases outside the gene matches: 3. Germline CDR1 reads GTSNPN; CDR2 reads SVGIG (reference sequence).

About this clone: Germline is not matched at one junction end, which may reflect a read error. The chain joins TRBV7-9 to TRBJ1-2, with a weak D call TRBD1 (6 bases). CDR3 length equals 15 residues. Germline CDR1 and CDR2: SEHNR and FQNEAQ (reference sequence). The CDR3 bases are TGTTCCAGCAGCTTAGTGGCAGGGGCTAACTATGGCTACACCTTC. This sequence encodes CSSSLVAGANYGYTF.

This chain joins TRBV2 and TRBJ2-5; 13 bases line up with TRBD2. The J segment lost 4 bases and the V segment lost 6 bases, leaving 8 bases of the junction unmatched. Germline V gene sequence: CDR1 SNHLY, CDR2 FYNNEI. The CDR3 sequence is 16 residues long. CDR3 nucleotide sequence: TGTGCCAGCAGAGACACGGGACTAGCGGGGTCAGAGACCCAGTACTTC. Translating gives CASRDTGLAGSETQYF.

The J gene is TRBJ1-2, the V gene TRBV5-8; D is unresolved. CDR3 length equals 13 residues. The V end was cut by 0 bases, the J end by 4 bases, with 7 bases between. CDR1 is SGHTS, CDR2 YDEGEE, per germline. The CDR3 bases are TGTGCCAGCAGCTTGGTCAGTCCCTATGGCTACACCTTC. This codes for CASSLVSPYGYTF.

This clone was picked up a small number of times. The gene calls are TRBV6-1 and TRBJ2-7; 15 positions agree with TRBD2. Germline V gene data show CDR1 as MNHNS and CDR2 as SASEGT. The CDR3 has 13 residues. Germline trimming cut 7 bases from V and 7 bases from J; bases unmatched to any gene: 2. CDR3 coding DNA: TGTGCCAGCACGGGACTAGCGGGAGGAGAGCAGTACTTC. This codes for CASTGLAGGEQYF.

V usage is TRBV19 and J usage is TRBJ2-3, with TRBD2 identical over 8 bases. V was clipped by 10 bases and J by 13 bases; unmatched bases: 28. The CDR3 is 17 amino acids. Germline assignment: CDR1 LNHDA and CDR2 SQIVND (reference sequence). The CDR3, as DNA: TGTGCCACAGCTCCGGGACTAGTCCAATCCCGTTCGGTGGGAAAGTATTTT. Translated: CATAPGLVQSRSVGKYF.

The CDR3 nucleotides are TGCGCCAGCAGCTTGGAACAGATCTATGGCTACACCTTC. Protein sequence: CASSLEQIYGYTF. The chain has TRBV5-1 and TRBJ1-2, with D uncertain. Germline V lookup: CDR1 SGHRS, CDR2 YFSETQ. With 0 bases removed from V and 4 bases from J, the gap between germline ends came to 7 bases. This CDR3 region has 13 residues. The full variable domain, rest sourced from reference TRBV5-1 and TRBJ1-2, is KAGVTQTPRYLIKTRGQQVTLSCSPISGHRSVSWYQQTPGQGLQFLFEYFSETQRNKGNFPGRFSGRQFSNSRSEMNVSTLELGDSALYLCASSLEQIYGYTFGSGTRLTVV.

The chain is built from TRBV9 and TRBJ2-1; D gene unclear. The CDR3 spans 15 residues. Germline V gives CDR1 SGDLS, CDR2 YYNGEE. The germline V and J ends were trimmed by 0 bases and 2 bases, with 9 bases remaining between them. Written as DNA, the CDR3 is TGTGCCAGCAGCGTAGATGGGCGCCCCTACAATGAGCAGTTCTTC. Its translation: CASSVDGRPYNEQFF.

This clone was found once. The CDR3 sequence: CASSLSANYGYTF. As DNA, the CDR3 is TGTGCCAGCAGTTTATCTGCGAACTATGGCTACACCTTC. The genes are TRBV27 and TRBJ1-2; unclear D gene. V dropped 0 bases and J dropped 2 bases, with 4 bases sitting between them. The germline V gene has CDR1 MNHEY and CDR2 SMNVEV (reference sequence). This CDR3 has 13 residues.

The CDR3 DNA reads TGTGCCAGCAGCAAAGATTGTAACAGTATGAACACTGAAGCTTTCTTT. This gives the protein CASSKDCNSMNTEAFF. V gene TRBV21-1 combines with J gene TRBJ1-1; TRBD1, the table's D call, lacks a check against the DNA. TRBV21-1 counts as a pseudogene. The CDR3 sequence is 16 residues long.

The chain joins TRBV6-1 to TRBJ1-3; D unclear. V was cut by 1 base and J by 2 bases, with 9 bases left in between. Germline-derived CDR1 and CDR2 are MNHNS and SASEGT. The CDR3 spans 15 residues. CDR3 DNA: TGTGCCAGCAGTGAAGTGGCAGGAACTGGAAACACCATATATTTT. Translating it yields CASSEVAGTGNTIYF.

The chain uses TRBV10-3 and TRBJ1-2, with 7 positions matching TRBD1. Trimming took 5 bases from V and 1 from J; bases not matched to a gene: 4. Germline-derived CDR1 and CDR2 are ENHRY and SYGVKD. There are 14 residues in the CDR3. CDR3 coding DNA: TGTGCCATCAGTACAGGGGACCTTAACTATGGCTACACCTTC. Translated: CAISTGDLNYGYTF.

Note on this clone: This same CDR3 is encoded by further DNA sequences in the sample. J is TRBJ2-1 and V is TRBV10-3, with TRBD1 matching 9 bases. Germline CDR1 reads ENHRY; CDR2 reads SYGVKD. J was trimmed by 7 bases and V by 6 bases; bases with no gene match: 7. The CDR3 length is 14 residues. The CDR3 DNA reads TGTGCCATCAGCGAACCGGACAGGGGAAATGAGCAGTTCTTC. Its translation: CAISEPDRGNEQFF.

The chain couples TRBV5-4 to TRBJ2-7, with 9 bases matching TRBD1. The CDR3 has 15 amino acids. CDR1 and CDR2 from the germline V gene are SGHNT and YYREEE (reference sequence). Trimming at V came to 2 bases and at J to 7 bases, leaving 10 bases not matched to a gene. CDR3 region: CASSFAKQGAGEQYF. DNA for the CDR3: TGTGCCAGCAGCTTCGCCAAACAGGGGGCCGGGGAGCAGTACTTC.

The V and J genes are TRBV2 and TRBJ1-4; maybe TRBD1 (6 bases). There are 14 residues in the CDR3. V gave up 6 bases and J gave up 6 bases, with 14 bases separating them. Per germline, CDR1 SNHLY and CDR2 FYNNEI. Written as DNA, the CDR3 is TGTGCCAGCAGCCTGGACAGATCGTATGAAAAACTGTTTTTT. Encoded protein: CASSLDRSYEKLFF.

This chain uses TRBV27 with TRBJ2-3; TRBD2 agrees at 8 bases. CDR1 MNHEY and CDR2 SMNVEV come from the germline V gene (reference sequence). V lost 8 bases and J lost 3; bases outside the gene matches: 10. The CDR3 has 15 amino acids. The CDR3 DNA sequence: TGTGCCAGCCGACGTCGGGCTAGCGGGACAGATACGCAGTATTTT. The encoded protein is CASRRRASGTDTQYF.